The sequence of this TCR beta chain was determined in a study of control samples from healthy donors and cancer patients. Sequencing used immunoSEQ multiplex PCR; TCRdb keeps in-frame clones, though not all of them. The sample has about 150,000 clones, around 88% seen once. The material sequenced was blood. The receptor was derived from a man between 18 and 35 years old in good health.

The CDR3 DNA reads TGCGCCAGCAGCTTCCAGGGGGCCGTAAACACTGAAGCTTTCTTT. Translation gives CASSFQGAVNTEAFF. This chain connects TRBV5-1 to TRBJ1-1; 8 bases fit TRBD1. This CDR3 is 15 amino acids long. Germline V gives CDR1 SGHRS, CDR2 YFSETQ. Germline trimming cut 2 bases from V and 2 bases from J; bases unmatched to any gene: 5. Full variable domain (outside the CDR3, taken from reference TRBV5-1 and TRBJ1-1): KAGVTQTPRYLIKTRGQQVTLSCSPISGHRSVSWYQQTPGQGLQFLFEYFSETQRNKGNFPGRFSGRQFSNSRSEMNVSTLELGDSALYLCASSFQGAVNTEAFFGQGTRLTVV.